These T cell receptor beta chains were read from a single sample in a study of molecular identifiers for immune sequencing clone quantification. TCRdb re-called the PCR reads with MiXCR, one entry per CDR3 protein. The table records nearly 650,000 distinct CDR3 sequences, 25% of them present only once. The sample consisted of naive CD8+ T cells from blood, with Jurkat cell RNA spiked in. The receptors were gathered from a human donor in good health. Some libraries in this study had Jurkat cell RNA spiked in. Each CDR3 is given with its conserved first and last residue. D genes are given only for firm matches. The listing skips clone size in some rows; elsewhere it reads once, few, many or a size class.

d_gene	abundance	len	v_gene	j_gene	CDR3nt	CDR3aa
NA	many	15	TRBV15	TRBJ1-5	TGTGCCACCAGCAGCACAGGGTTTGGCAATCAGCCCCAGCATTTT	CATSSTGFGNQPQHF
TRBD1	many	13	TRBV7-2	TRBJ2-7	TGTGCCAGCAGCCATACAGGGGCCCACGAGCAGTACTTC	CASSHTGAHEQYF
NA	many	12	TRBV28	TRBJ2-3	TGTGCCAGCAGTTCGCAATTAGATACGCAGTATTTT	CASSSQLDTQYF
TRBD1	many	14	TRBV4-3	TRBJ2-7	TGCGCCAGCAGCCAAGGTGGACAGGGCTACGAGCAGTACTTC	CASSQGGQGYEQYF
NA	NA	15	TRBV4-3	TRBJ2-7	TGCGCCAGCAGCCCAGTCCGGACAGCTTCCTACGAGCAGTACTTC	CASSPVRTASYEQYF
NA	NA	13	TRBV10-3	TRBJ1-1	TGTGCCATCAGTGCGACAGGGAACACTGAAGCTTTCTTT	CAISATGNTEAFF
TRBD1	many	14	TRBV3-1	TRBJ1-5	TGTGCCAGCAGCCAAGACGACAGGGGCCAGCCCCAGCATTTT	CASSQDDRGQPQHF
NA	NA	15	TRBV14	TRBJ1-3	TGTGCCAGCAGTTCCGACGGAACCTCTGGAAACACCATATATTTT	CASSSDGTSGNTIYF
TRBD2	NA	20	TRBV27	TRBJ2-6	TGTGCCAGCAGTTTCCCCGGGACTAGCGGGGGGGCAGGTGGGGCCAACGTCCTGACTTTC	CASSFPGTSGGAGGANVLTF
TRBD1	few	13	TRBV27	TRBJ2-2	TGTGCCAGCAGTTTCGGACAGGGGCGGGAGCTGTTTTTT	CASSFGQGRELFF
NA	many	12	TRBV19	TRBJ2-7	TGTGCCAGTAGTATTGGAGGGTACGAGCAGTACTTC	CASSIGGYEQYF
TRBD2	NA	19	TRBV11-2	TRBJ2-3	TGTGCCAGCAGCAATTCGGGAGGGCGACTAGCGGGAAGCACAGATACGCAGTATTTT	CASSNSGGRLAGSTDTQYF
TRBD1	few	20	TRBV20-1	TRBJ1-6	TGCAGTGCTAGATACACGCCCTCGATCGGCAGGGGGCCTTATAATTCACCCCTCCACTTT	CSARYTPSIGRGPYNSPLHF
NA	NA	14	TRBV20-1	TRBJ2-7	TGCAGTGCTACCGACCTAGACAGGACATACGAGCAGTACTTC	CSATDLDRTYEQYF
NA	many	13	TRBV12-3/TRBV12-4	TRBJ2-6	TGTGCCAGCAAGCATACTGGGGCCAACGTCCTGACTTTC	CASKHTGANVLTF
NA	NA	14	TRBV14	TRBJ2-1	TGTGCCAGCAGCCAAATCGGCTGGAACAATGAGCAGTTCTTC	CASSQIGWNNEQFF
TRBD1	NA	16	TRBV6-2/TRBV6-3	TRBJ1-5	TGTGCCAGCAGTTACTCGATAGGACAGGGGCTGCAGCCCCAGCATTTT	CASSYSIGQGLQPQHF
NA	many	14	TRBV2	TRBJ1-5	TGTGCCAGCAACGGCAGGGAGGTCAATCAGCCCCAGCATTTT	CASNGREVNQPQHF
TRBD1	many	17	TRBV12-3/TRBV12-4	TRBJ2-1	TGTGCCAGCAGTTTACCCCCGGGACAGGGTGGGTGGAATGAGCAGTTCTTC	CASSLPPGQGGWNEQFF
NA	NA	17	TRBV20-1	TRBJ1-5	TGCAGTGCTAGAGAGGAAACCGGCAGTGCTAGCTATCAGCCCCAGCATTTT	CSAREETGSASYQPQHF
NA	many	14	TRBV6-2/TRBV6-3	TRBJ2-5	TGTGCCAGCAGTTACTGGGGTCCAAGCGAGACCCAGTACTTC	CASSYWGPSETQYF
NA	many	13	TRBV15	TRBJ1-4	TGTGCCACCAGGCAGGGGAGCAATGAAAAACTGTTTTTT	CATRQGSNEKLFF
TRBD1	NA	16	TRBV6-5	TRBJ2-1	TGTGCCAGCAGTTACAGGGACAGGGCAACCTACAATGAGCAGTTCTTC	CASSYRDRATYNEQFF
NA	few	12	TRBV6-2/TRBV6-3	TRBJ1-5	TGTGCCAGCGGCATTGATTATCAGCCCCAGCATTTT	CASGIDYQPQHF
NA	NA	12	TRBV5-1	TRBJ2-2	TGCGCCAGCAGCTTTTTGGCCGGGGAGCTGATTTTT	CASSFLAGELIF
NA	NA	15	TRBV3-1	TRBJ2-5	TGTGCCAGCAGCCAAGATCCCGCTAGTGGGGAGACCCAGTACTTC	CASSQDPASGETQYF
NA	NA	14	TRBV14	TRBJ2-2	TGTGCCAGCAGCCACCCCAGGTACACCGGGGAGCTGTTTTTT	CASSHPRYTGELFF
TRBD2	many	14	TRBV27	TRBJ2-7	TGTGCCAGCAGTTTATCGACTAGCCGGGACGAGCAGTACTTC	CASSLSTSRDEQYF